This T cell receptor (beta chain) was sequenced during a study of T cell repertoires in cytomegalovirus infection. Study summary: Alongside well-studied HLA-B-restricted CMV epitopes, recently identified HLA-C-restricted CMV epitopes were also used. Whole-study results and caveats: CMV-specific TCR beta clonotypes restricted by HLA-C were the ones dominating the ex vivo response.

This clonotype occurred many times. The antigen is not known. The CDR3 loop spans 14 amino acids. V shed 1 base and J shed 13 bases, with 19 bases lying between them. Looked up from germline, CDR1 is SGHTA and CDR2 is FQGNSA. TCRdb called the reads again in MiXCR, with one record for every CDR3 protein. The data contain approximately 730,000 distinct CDR3 sequences, 25% to 35% of them seen just once; the ten biggest clones take up around 12%. The source of this sequence is a human donor in good health (CMV status not recorded). Some clones in this sample may be carry-over from other donors' samples. The source material was cultured CD8+ T cells from PBMCs, sampled from culture after CMV antigen stimulation. The J gene is TRBJ1-2, the V gene TRBV7-2, with D hard to call. CDR3 in amino acids: CASSLGKDFGGCTF. CDR3 DNA sequence: TGTGCCAGCAGCTTAGGGAAAGATTTCGGCGGATGCACCTTC. The full variable domain, with the rest looked up from reference TRBV7-2 and TRBJ1-2, is GAGVSQSPSNKVTEKGKDVELRCDPISGHTALYWYRQSLGQGLEFLIYFQGNSAPDKSGLPSDRFSAERTGGSVSTLTIQRTQQEDSAVYLCASSLGKDFGGCTFGSGTRLTVV.